The next 32 T cell receptor beta chains were all read from a single sample in a study of CD8+ T cells in alopecia areata. RNA was extracted and reverse transcribed into cDNA as the sequencing template. Some clones are missing from TCRdb's copy, which holds only in-frame ones; the method was immunoSEQ multiplex PCR. Of 130,000 to 150,000 clones listed, about 51% are singletons. This sample comprised CD4+ T cells sorted from blood, obtained at week 0. The origin of the receptors is a human donor with alopecia areata.

In its sample, this clone was seen once. This chain connects TRBV27 to TRBJ2-1, with 10 bases that match TRBD2. Germline CDR1 MNHEY, CDR2 SMNVEV (reference sequence). The J segment lost 8 bases and the V segment lost 5 bases, leaving 12 bases of the junction unmatched. The CDR3 consists of 16 residues. The CDR3 DNA reads as TGTGCCAGCAGTCCGCCCTCCAGCGGGAGGGTCCATGAGCAGTTCTTC. This translates into CASSPPSSGRVHEQFF.

This rearrangement joins TRBV4-3 to TRBJ2-5; D is possibly TRBD2 (6 bases). Germline-derived CDR1 and CDR2 are LGHNA and YSLEER. The CDR3 covers 15 residues. Between the trimmed V and J ends, which lost 0 bases and 6 bases, there was a span of 14 bases. CDR3 residues: CASSQDWRGGKTQYF. CDR3 DNA: TGCGCCAGCAGCCAAGACTGGAGGGGTGGGAAGACCCAGTACTTC.

This rearrangement joins TRBV11-2 to TRBJ2-4; a possible D gene is TRBD2 (5 bases). This CDR3 is 14 amino acids long. Trimming stripped 2 bases from V and 9 bases from J, with 14 bases between. Germline V gene lookup returns CDR1 SGHAT and CDR2 FQNNGV. Here the CDR3 reads CASSLPSGKGIQYF. The CDR3 bases are TGTGCCAGCAGCTTACCTTCGGGGAAGGGCATTCAGTACTTC.

V gene TRBV10-3 combines with J gene TRBJ1-1, with D possibly matching TRBD1 (6 bases). Trimming stripped 2 bases from V and 0 bases from J, with 10 bases between. Germline V gives CDR1 ENHRY, CDR2 SYGVKD. CDR3 length equals 15 residues. The CDR3 DNA reads TGTGCCATCAGTGAGCGGGCAGGGGTGAACACTGAAGCTTTCTTT. It codes for CAISERAGVNTEAFF.

The chain couples TRBV30 to TRBJ1-1; D is uncertain. Germline lookup yields CDR1 GTSNPN and CDR2 SVGIG (reference sequence). This CDR3 is 11 amino acids long. Trimming took 1 base from V and 9 from J, leaving 9 bases between them. CDR3 sequence: CAWSGPLQAFF. The CDR3 DNA is TGTGCCTGGAGTGGTCCCCTGCAAGCTTTCTTT.

The chain links TRBV29-1 to TRBJ2-7; D uncertain. The CDR3 has 11 amino acids. Germline CDR1 is SQVTM and CDR2 is ANQGSEA. V lost 2 bases and J lost 6, with 8 bases in between. The CDR3 region has the DNA TGCAGCGTTGAAACTGTCGCCGAGCAGTACTTC. Translation gives CSVETVAEQYF.

The CDR3 sequence: CASGLVGIGGAAGTEAFF. CDR3 DNA: TGTGCTAGTGGTTTGGTAGGTATAGGGGGCGCCGCGGGCACTGAAGCTTTCTTT. The rearrangement joins TRBV12-5 to TRBJ1-1; TRBD1 matches 7 bases. The CDR3 extends over 18 amino acids. Germline CDR1 LGHNT, CDR2 FRNRAP. V trimming: 0 bases; J trimming: 4 bases; junction bases outside the gene matches: 14.

J is TRBJ1-1 and V is TRBV23-1; 8 bases are shared with TRBD1. TRBV23-1 is sorted into the ORF group, with uncertain function. The CDR3 runs 17 residues. V was clipped by 3 bases and J by 3 bases; unmatched bases: 12. CDR3 nucleotide sequence: TGCGCCAGCAGTCATCCCTCGGACAGGGCAGGCGACACTGAAGCTTTCTTT. Residues: CASSHPSDRAGDTEAFF.

This clone was seen only once. This chain links TRBV7-8 with TRBJ2-5, with D uncertain. V lost 1 base and J lost 1, with 7 bases in between. The CDR3 runs 14 residues. Germline CDR1 is SGHVS and CDR2 is FQNEAQ. The CDR3: CASSLGRTQETQYF. The CDR3 nucleotides are TGTGCCAGCAGCTTAGGCCGGACCCAAGAGACCCAGTACTTC.

This clone was seen once. This chain connects TRBV11-1 to TRBJ2-7; perhaps D is TRBD1 or TRBD2 (6 bases each). The CDR3 extends over 14 amino acids. Germline CDR1 SGHAT, CDR2 FQDESV (reference sequence). The V end was cut by 5 bases, the J end by 3 bases, with 14 bases between. The CDR3 DNA reads TGTGCCAGCAGCCCTGGGGGGCTAGACTACGAGCAGTACTTC. It is translated as CASSPGGLDYEQYF. The full variable domain, with the rest looked up from reference TRBV11-1 and TRBJ2-7, is EAEVAQSPRYKITEKSQAVAFWCDPISGHATLYWYRQILGQGPELLVQFQDESVVDDSQLPKDRFSAERLKGVDSTLKIQPAELGDSAMYLCASSPGGLDYEQYFGPGTRLTVT.

This sequence joins TRBV20-1 and TRBJ1-4; D is unresolved. This CDR3 has 11 residues. V was trimmed by 6 bases and J by 7 bases, leaving 9 bases between them. From germline, CDR1 is DFQATT and CDR2 SNEGSKA (reference sequence). CDR3 protein: CSAGPSEKLFF. The CDR3 DNA is TGCAGTGCCGGGCCAAGTGAAAAACTGTTTTTT.

V and J are TRBV11-1 and TRBJ1-1, with D unresolved. The V gene lost 1 base and the J gene lost 1 base, with 4 bases spanning the gap. The CDR3 extends over 13 amino acids. Germline-derived CDR1 and CDR2 are SGHAT and FQDESV (reference sequence). DNA for the CDR3: TGTGCCAGCAGCTTAGGACAGAACACTGAAGCTTTCTTT. It is translated as CASSLGQNTEAFF.

The rearrangement links TRBV4-1 to TRBJ1-2; TRBD1 might be the D (6 bases). The CDR3 has 15 residues. The germline gives CDR1 MGHRA, CDR2 YSYEKL. Trimming took off 4 bases at V and 4 bases at J, with 16 bases between the two ends. Here the CDR3 DNA reads TGCGCCAGCAGCCCCTCAAGTGCAGGGGTCTATGGCTACACCTTC. It encodes CASSPSSAGVYGYTF.

This clone showed up just once. The chain is built from TRBV25-1 and TRBJ2-7; 8 positions agree with TRBD1. The V segment lost 2 bases and the J segment 7 bases; nucleotides outside the gene matches: 4. The germline CDR1 and CDR2 sequences are MGHDK and SYGVNS. The CDR3 covers 13 residues. Here the CDR3 reads CASSEQGAGEQYF. The CDR3 nucleotides read TGTGCCAGCAGTGAACAGGGGGCGGGGGAGCAGTACTTC.

V gene TRBV29-1 combines with J gene TRBJ1-1; 7 bases match TRBD1. This CDR3 comprises 14 residues. Germline CDR1 reads SQVTM; CDR2 reads ANQGSEA. The V segment lost 7 bases and the J segment 1 base; nucleotides outside the gene matches: 9. Here the CDR3 reads CSGRQGRENTEAFF. The CDR3 DNA is TGCAGCGGAAGACAGGGAAGGGAGAACACTGAAGCTTTCTTT.

The table lists this clone with a few counts. V usage is TRBV2 and J usage is TRBJ2-7, with 8 bases fitting TRBD1. The CDR3 is 14 amino acids. V lost 0 bases, J lost 4 bases, and 2 bases stayed unmatched. In germline, CDR1 is SNHLY, CDR2 FYNNEI. CDR3 in DNA: TGTGCCAGCAGTGAAGCCAGGGGGCTTTACGAGCAGTACTTC. Its translation is CASSEARGLYEQYF.

This clone was observed a few times. The chain links TRBV2 to TRBJ1-1, with 7 nucleotides matching TRBD1. The length of the CDR3 is 14 residues. After removal of 7 bases from V and 0 bases from J, the junction contained 5 bases not matched to a gene. Germline V CDR1 and CDR2: SNHLY, FYNNEI. The CDR3 here is CASNMGQLNTEAFF. DNA of the CDR3: TGTGCCAGCAATATGGGACAGCTGAACACTGAAGCTTTCTTT.

This sequence joins TRBV7-2 and TRBJ2-2; 7 nucleotides match TRBD1. The CDR3 covers 14 residues. V shed 4 bases, J shed 2 bases, and the junction held 1 base outside the gene matches. Germline assignment: CDR1 SGHTA and CDR2 FQGNSA. The chain's CDR3 is CASSWDRNTGELFF. For the CDR3, the DNA is TGTGCCAGCAGCTGGGACAGAAACACCGGGGAGCTGTTTTTT.

This clone has a handful of counts. This chain connects TRBV7-2 to TRBJ2-2, with 12 positions matching TRBD2. The CDR3 extends over 16 amino acids. Germline V gene lookup returns CDR1 SGHTA and CDR2 FQGNSA. The junction had 5 bases not matched to a gene; V was cut back by 5 bases and J by 4 bases. The CDR3 protein is CASSHASGRGTGELFF. For the CDR3, the DNA is TGTGCCAGCAGCCATGCTAGCGGGAGGGGCACCGGGGAGCTGTTTTTT.

This rearrangement joins TRBV29-1 to TRBJ2-1; unclear D gene. From germline, CDR1 is SQVTM and CDR2 ANQGSEA. The CDR3 extends over 14 amino acids. The V and J ends lost 4 bases and 6 bases respectively, with 16 bases between them. CDR3 loop: CSVGRLGKSNEQFF. The CDR3 DNA reads as TGCAGCGTTGGCCGCTTGGGAAAGAGCAATGAGCAGTTCTTC.

This clone has just a few counts. V gene TRBV29-1 combines with J gene TRBJ2-5; 12 nucleotides align to TRBD2. V trimming: 4 bases; J trimming: 1 base; junction bases outside the gene matches: 4. From germline, CDR1 is SQVTM and CDR2 ANQGSEA. The CDR3 extends over 15 amino acids. This CDR3 is CSVGLAGVIQETQYF. The CDR3 DNA sequence: TGCAGCGTTGGACTAGCGGGGGTCATCCAAGAGACCCAGTACTTC.

The chain couples TRBV7-2 to TRBJ1-1; D is unresolved. The CDR3 has 13 residues. V was clipped by 3 bases and J by 1 base, with 6 bases between them. Germline CDR1 SGHTA, CDR2 FQGNSA. DNA of the CDR3: TGTGCCAGCAGCTTCGACTGGAACACTGAAGCTTTCTTT. Amino acid sequence: CASSFDWNTEAFF. The full variable domain, its missing parts supplied by reference TRBV7-2 and TRBJ1-1, is GAGVSQSPSNKVTEKGKDVELRCDPISGHTALYWYRQSLGQGLEFLIYFQGNSAPDKSGLPSDRFSAERTGGSVSTLTIQRTQQEDSAVYLCASSFDWNTEAFFGQGTRLTVV.

This clone was seen a few times. The chain carries TRBV29-1 and TRBJ2-1, with D perhaps TRBD1 (6 bases). Germline loops: CDR1 SQVTM, CDR2 ANQGSEA. The germline V and J ends were trimmed by 8 bases and 7 bases, with 18 bases remaining between them. This CDR3 has 13 amino acids. The CDR3 sequence: CSSTGLSGNEQFF. The CDR3 DNA follows: TGCAGCTCTACAGGGTTGAGTGGGAATGAGCAGTTCTTC.

In this sample, this clone turned up a few times. This sequence joins TRBV4-2 and TRBJ2-6; the D gene could be TRBD1 or TRBD2 (5 bases each). Germline-derived CDR1 and CDR2 are LGHNA and YNFKEQ. The CDR3 is made up of 17 amino acids. The V end was cut by 1 base, the J end by 0 bases, with 10 bases between. DNA of the CDR3: TGTGCCAGCAGCCAAGGGTCGGGGACCTCTGGGGCCAACGTCCTGACTTTC. It encodes CASSQGSGTSGANVLTF.

This clone appeared many times. The genes are TRBV28 and TRBJ1-5; D might be TRBD1 (5 bases). The germline gives CDR1 MDHEN, CDR2 SYDVKM. Between the trimmed V and J ends, which lost 3 bases and 7 bases, there was a span of 13 bases. The CDR3 runs 14 residues. The CDR3 nucleotides are TGTGCCAGCAGTTTCAGAAGGGGCCGACAGCCCCAGCATTTT. Translation: CASSFRRGRQPQHF.

The chain couples TRBV28 to TRBJ1-5, with D hard to call. The ends were cut back, 10 bases at V and 2 bases at J, with 9 bases in the middle. The CDR3 is 12 amino acids. Germline lookup yields CDR1 MDHEN and CDR2 SYDVKM. CDR3 coding DNA: TGTGCCACCCGGGAGGGCAATCAGCCCCAGCATTTT. Its translation is CATREGNQPQHF.

This clone was recorded a few times. The chain uses TRBV30 and TRBJ1-1; tentative D call: TRBD1 (5 bases). The V gene's germline CDR1 is GTSNPN and CDR2 SVGIG (reference sequence). CDR3 length: 16 residues. V was cut by 0 bases and J by 1 base, with 15 bases left in between. The CDR3 region is CAWSVPLAGTNTEAFF. The CDR3 DNA sequence: TGTGCCTGGAGTGTTCCATTGGCAGGGACGAACACTGAAGCTTTCTTT.

This clone was seen only once. The chain links TRBV18 to TRBJ1-1; D is unresolved. Germline lookup yields CDR1 KGHSH and CDR2 LQKENI. CDR3 length equals 15 residues. Trimming shortened V by 6 bases and J by 0 bases, and 14 bases separated the two germline ends. CDR3 nucleotide sequence: TGTGCCAGCTCCTCAGAGGGCCGGCTGAACACTGAAGCTTTCTTT. Protein: CASSSEGRLNTEAFF.

This clone was seen only a few times. The chain links TRBV7-2 to TRBJ2-7; weak D call: TRBD2 (6 bases). CDR3 length: 15 residues. CDR1 and CDR2 from the germline V gene are SGHTA and FQGNSA. The germline V and J ends were trimmed by 1 base and 2 bases, with 12 bases remaining between them. CDR3: CASSLVGGVTYEQYF. CDR3 in DNA: TGTGCCAGCAGCTTAGTGGGGGGAGTAACCTACGAGCAGTACTTC. Full variable domain (remainder filled in from reference TRBV7-2 and TRBJ2-7): GAGVSQSPSNKVTEKGKDVELRCDPISGHTALYWYRQSLGQGLEFLIYFQGNSAPDKSGLPSDRFSAERTGGSVSTLTIQRTQQEDSAVYLCASSLVGGVTYEQYFGPGTRLTVT.

Concerning this clone: It is likely a read error, because the conserved phenylalanine at the end of the CDR3 is missing. It is unclear where the CDR3 begins or ends on the DNA, so no DNA is shown, and the CDR3 is as TCRdb lists it. The chain uses TRBV23-1 and TRBJ2-3; the table's TRBD2 call for D was not verified on the DNA. TRBV23-1 is noted as an ORF with a role that remains uncertain. The CDR3 numbers 10 amino acids, ends counted. The CDR3 spells CASSPLAVAI.

This clone was counted between two and nine times. The V and J genes are TRBV6-6 and TRBJ1-2; unclear D gene. CDR1 and CDR2 (germline): MNHNY, SVGAGI (reference sequence). This CDR3 region has 12 residues. Trimming stripped 6 bases from V and 7 bases from J, with 12 bases between. The CDR3 nucleotides are TGTGCCAGCAGCTCCAACCCGAGTGGCTACACCTTC. This translates into CASSSNPSGYTF.

This clone turned up a few times. The V gene is TRBV7-3, the J gene TRBJ2-7; D gene ambiguous. The CDR3 runs 15 residues. Germline CDR1 and CDR2: SGHTA and FQGTGA. V gave up 2 bases and J gave up 3 bases, with 14 bases separating them. In DNA form, the CDR3 reads TGTGCCAGCAGCTTAGGTTCCACTCGGTTCTACGAGCAGTACTTC. It encodes CASSLGSTRFYEQYF.